These T cell receptor beta chains were read from a single sample in a study of TIL therapy for anti-PD-1-resistant metastatic lung cancer. Only in-frame clones appear in the TCRdb table, and some are missing; sequencing was by immunoSEQ multiplex PCR. The profile shows roughly 58,000 clones, 70% to 90% of them singletons. The sample here was blood, taken at baseline. The receptors here all came from a person aged 25-85 years with non-small cell lung cancer. CDR3s include the opening cysteine and the closing phenylalanine or tryptophan. The D gene is left open where the match is weak. For some rows the clone size is stated as once, few or many, or as a class when expanded; others skip it.

TRBJ2-1 few TRBD2 15 TRBV7-2 TGTGCCAGCAGCTTCTTAGCGGGGCAGGCCCGTGAGCAGTTCTTC CASSFLAGQAREQFF
TRBJ2-7 once TRBD1 15 TRBV7-2 TGTGCCAGCAGCAGCTACCGGGACAGGGGCAGCGAGCAGTACTTC CASSSYRDRGSEQYF
TRBJ1-1 NA NA 15 TRBV4-1 TGCGCCAGCAGCCAAGCGGGCAGTCTGAACACTGAAGCTTTCTTT CASSQAGSLNTEAFF
TRBJ2-1 NA NA 15 TRBV11-3 TGTGCCAGCAGCTTAGCGAAGAGCTCCTACAATGAGCAGTTCTTC CASSLAKSSYNEQFF
TRBJ1-1 NA TRBD1 15 TRBV29-1 TGCAGCGTTCTCCCCACCGGGACAGGGACCACTGAAGCTTTCTTT CSVLPTGTGTTEAFF
TRBJ2-7 few NA 13 TRBV11-3 TGTGCCAGCAGCTTAGTCCCCTCCTACGAGCAGTACTTC CASSLVPSYEQYF
TRBJ2-1 NA NA 14 TRBV30 TGTGCCTGGATCGGGTCGAACTCCTACAATGAGCAGTTCTTC CAWIGSNSYNEQFF
TRBJ1-1 NA NA 16 TRBV7-8 TGTGCCAGCAGCTTAGCGGGAGGGGCCACGAACACTGAAGCTTTCTTT CASSLAGGATNTEAFF
TRBJ1-3 few TRBD1 16 TRBV11-2 TGTGCCAGCAGCTCGACAGGGGGATCGGCTGGAAACACCATATATTTT CASSSTGGSAGNTIYF
TRBJ2-7 NA TRBD1 13 TRBV28 TGTGCCAGCATCCCGGGACAGACCTACGAGCAGTACTTC CASIPGQTYEQYF
TRBJ2-3 NA TRBD1 17 TRBV3-1/TRBV3-2 TGTGCCAGCAGCCAAGATCGGAGGACAGGGGTCACAGATACGCAGTATTTT CASSQDRRTGVTDTQYF
TRBJ2-5 few TRBD2 15 TRBV2 TGTGCCAGCAGATCCGGACTAGCGGGGCAAGAGACCCAGTACTTC CASRSGLAGQETQYF
TRBJ2-1 once TRBD2 16 TRBV20-1 TGCAGTGCTAGTGGGGCTAGCGGGAGGTCCTACAATGAGCAGTTCTTC CSASGASGRSYNEQFF
TRBJ2-7 NA TRBD1 14 TRBV7-2 TGTGCCAGCAGCTTCGTGGGACAGGGTGGCGAGCAGTACTTC CASSFVGQGGEQYF
TRBJ2-1 NA NA 14 TRBV6-2/TRBV6-3 TGTGCCAGCAGCCTCCGGGACCTCTACAATGAGCAGTTCTTC CASSLRDLYNEQFF
TRBJ1-1 NA NA 14 TRBV7-3 TGTGCCAGCAGCCAGGACGGGCAGAACACTGAAGCTTTCTTT CASSQDGQNTEAFF
TRBJ2-7 NA TRBD1 15 TRBV5-1 TGCGCCAGCAGCTTGGTGGGGACAGGGGGGAACGAGCAGTACTTC CASSLVGTGGNEQYF
TRBJ2-1 NA NA 16 TRBV25-1 TGTGCCAGCAGTGAATTGGGCAGGGCCGAGAACAATGAGCAGTTCTTC CASSELGRAENNEQFF
TRBJ2-1 NA NA 12 TRBV5-6 TGTGCCAGCAGCAAGGGCCGAACGGAGCAGTTCTTC CASSKGRTEQFF
TRBJ1-5 few TRBD1 13 TRBV6-5 TGTGCCAGCAGTTTCCGGGACAGTCAGCCCCAGCATTTT CASSFRDSQPQHF
TRBJ1-1 NA TRBD1 15 TRBV7-2 TGTGCCAGCAGCCGTCTGGGACAGCTGAACACTGAAGCTTTCTTT CASSRLGQLNTEAFF
TRBJ2-1 NA TRBD2 15 TRBV7-3 TGTGCCAGCAGCTCCACTAGCGGGGGATACAATGAGCAGTTCTTC CASSSTSGGYNEQFF
TRBJ1-5 NA NA 16 TRBV24-1 TGTGCCACCAGTGATCCACAGGGTAAGGACGGTCAGCCCCAGCATTTT CATSDPQGKDGQPQHF
TRBJ2-1 NA NA 12 TRBV11-2 TGTGCCAGCAGCTTAGATTTGAATGAGCAGTTCTTC CASSLDLNEQFF
TRBJ2-5 NA NA 13 TRBV12-3/TRBV12-4 TGTGCCAGCAGCTGGGGGTCCGGGGAGACCCAGTACTTC CASSWGSGETQYF
TRBJ2-7 NA TRBD2 19 TRBV27 TGTGCCAGCAGGTTTAACGGCGGACTAGCGGGGGGGCAAACCTACGAGCAGTACTTC CASRFNGGLAGGQTYEQYF
TRBJ1-1 NA NA 15 TRBV13 TGTGCCAGCAGCTTCCTCCCCAGGGCGAACACTGAAGCTTTCTTT CASSFLPRANTEAFF
TRBJ2-5 NA NA 13 TRBV30 TGTGCCTGGAGTGCGGGGGCCCAAGAGACCCAGTACTTC CAWSAGAQETQYF
TRBJ2-3 NA NA 11 TRBV12-3/TRBV12-4 TGTGCCAGCAGTTTGATAGATACGCAGTATTTT CASSLIDTQYF
TRBJ1-6 NA NA 14 TRBV4-2 TGTGCCAGCAGTCAAACAGGGTCGGAATCACCCCTCCACTTT CASSQTGSESPLHF